The 11 T cell receptor beta chains listed next were all sequenced from one sample in a study of T cell changes during pregnancy in multiple sclerosis (dated by TCRdb to the late 2010s). To prepare the library, the immunoSEQ multiplex PCR assay was applied. Held by TCRdb, this immuneACCESS table contains in-frame sequences only and omits some clones. Under half of the omission traces to an unresolved V gene where checked; the cause of the rest is unknown. Counted in this sample were about 68,000 clones; over 75% of them appeared once. The ten largest clonotypes hold more than 1.4% of the sample. Sample: peripheral blood, taken in the third trimester of pregnancy. The receptor source for this set is a female donor with multiple sclerosis, enrolled in a pregnancy study.

The rearrangement uses TRBV14 and TRBJ2-1; TRBD1 aligns across 7 bases. The CDR3 extends over 12 amino acids. CDR1 is SGHDN and CDR2 is FVKESK in the germline V gene. V lost 4 bases and J lost 6; bases outside the gene matches: 0. The chain's CDR3 is CASSRDSNEQFF. As DNA, the CDR3 is TGTGCCAGCAGCCGGGACAGCAATGAGCAGTTCTTC.

The rearrangement joins TRBV7-2 to TRBJ2-7; TRBD2 aligns across 8 bases. Per germline, CDR1 SGHTA and CDR2 FQGNSA. This CDR3 is 16 amino acids long. V lost 6 bases and J lost 5; bases outside the gene matches: 15. CDR3 sequence reads: CASRSRSGGFGHEQYF. The CDR3 DNA reads TGTGCCAGCAGGTCAAGGAGCGGGGGATTCGGGCACGAGCAGTACTTC.

The genes are TRBV19 and TRBJ1-1, with 7 positions matching TRBD1. Trimming removed 8 bases from V and 0 bases from J; junction bases left unmatched: 9. The germline CDR1 and CDR2 sequences are LNHDA and SQIVND (reference sequence). There are 15 residues in the CDR3. The CDR3 DNA reads as TGTGCCAGTGTGGCACAGACAGGGATGAACACTGAAGCTTTCTTT. Its protein product is CASVAQTGMNTEAFF.

The genes are TRBV6-6 and TRBJ1-1; TRBD1 matches at 11 bases. This CDR3 spans 14 amino acids. CDR1 is MNHNY, CDR2 SVGAGI, per germline (reference sequence). J was trimmed by 6 bases and V by 6 bases; bases with no gene match: 6. This chain's CDR3 is CASRVGTGGSEAFF. Written as DNA, the CDR3 is TGTGCCAGCAGGGTAGGGACAGGGGGTTCTGAAGCTTTCTTT.

This chain connects TRBV5-1 to TRBJ2-7; TRBD1 matches 7 bases. The germline V gene has CDR1 SGHRS and CDR2 YFSETQ. With V trimmed by 4 bases and J by 5 bases, 6 bases remained unmatched. This CDR3 has 13 residues. This CDR3 is CASSPSTGNEQYF. CDR3 DNA: TGCGCCAGCAGCCCCTCGACAGGGAACGAGCAGTACTTC.

J is TRBJ1-2 and V is TRBV10-3; possible D gene TRBD1, 6 bases. This CDR3 has 15 residues. Trimming removed 3 bases at V and 8 bases at J, with 19 bases between. Germline assignment: CDR1 ENHRY and CDR2 SYGVKD. The CDR3 coding sequence is TGTGCCATCAGTGACCCTGGGGCAGGGGCGGACGGCTACACCTTC. This sequence encodes CAISDPGAGADGYTF.

This clone was detected only once. The DNA for the CDR3 is TGCGCCAGCAGCTTGCAGGTGGTGAACACTGAAGCTTTCTTT. This gives the protein CASSLQVVNTEAFF. The rearrangement uses TRBV5-1 and TRBJ1-1; no definite D call. The CDR3 has 14 residues. The germline V and J ends were trimmed by 1 base and 0 bases, with 7 bases remaining between them. The germline gives CDR1 SGHRS, CDR2 YFSETQ.

The CDR3 DNA follows: TGCGCCAGCAGCTCGACCCCCGGCGGGGACACCGGGGAGCTGTTTTTT. Translating it yields CASSSTPGGDTGELFF. The chain recombines TRBV5-1 with TRBJ2-2; the D gene is possibly TRBD2 (6 bases). Deletions cut 3 bases from V and 3 bases from J, with 15 bases between. Germline V CDR1 and CDR2: SGHRS, YFSETQ. This CDR3 has 16 residues. The variable domain in full, completed from reference TRBV5-1 and TRBJ2-2, reads KAGVTQTPRYLIKTRGQQVTLSCSPISGHRSVSWYQQTPGQGLQFLFEYFSETQRNKGNFPGRFSGRQFSNSRSEMNVSTLELGDSALYLCASSSTPGGDTGELFFGEGSRLTVL.

The chain joins TRBV27 to TRBJ2-7, with D possibly TRBD1 on 6 matching bases. V was cut by 5 bases and J by 0 bases, with 8 bases left in between. Germline CDR1 and CDR2: MNHEY and SMNVEV (reference sequence). This CDR3 is built from 13 residues. CDR3 DNA: TGTGCCAGCAGTCCAGGGGACTCCTACGAGCAGTACTTC. Translated, it gives CASSPGDSYEQYF.

This chain uses TRBV28 with TRBJ1-6; D call uncertain. The CDR3 totals 14 residues. With 5 bases removed from V and 0 bases from J, the gap between germline ends came to 5 bases. Germline V CDR1 and CDR2: MDHEN, SYDVKM. The CDR3 is CASSIGSYNSPLHF. The CDR3 region has the DNA TGTGCCAGCAGTATCGGCTCCTATAATTCACCCCTCCACTTT.

The J gene is TRBJ2-7, the V gene TRBV5-4, with D perhaps matching TRBD2 (5 bases). The CDR3 extends over 14 amino acids. V lost 3 bases and J lost 3, with 13 bases in between. Germline V CDR1 and CDR2: SGHNT, YYREEE (reference sequence). The CDR3 is CASSSPGDLYEQYF. CDR3 bases: TGTGCCAGCAGCTCCCCCGGGGATCTCTACGAGCAGTACTTC.